The 24 T cell receptor beta chains below were found in one sample sequenced in a study of blood T cell repertoires in COVID-19. Sequenced by immunoSEQ multiplex PCR; TCRdb stores in-frame clones only, minus some. The sample has 65,000 to 95,000 clones; 80% to 90% are singletons. Sequencing was performed on peripheral blood. These receptors came from a man over 45 with active COVID-19.

The J gene is TRBJ2-7, the V gene TRBV7-8, with TRBD1 identical over 7 bases. The germline V gene encodes CDR1 SGHVS and CDR2 FQNEAQ. J lost 4 bases, V lost 0 bases, and 3 bases had no gene match. The CDR3 is 14 residues long. CDR3 residues: CASSLAGGGYEQYF. Written as DNA, the CDR3 is TGTGCCAGCAGCTTAGCAGGGGGCGGGTACGAGCAGTACTTC.

V is TRBV7-2 and J is TRBJ1-1; D remains ambiguous. The V gene lost 2 bases and the J gene lost 3 bases, with 10 bases spanning the gap. CDR3 length equals 14 residues. Germline V lookup: CDR1 SGHTA, CDR2 FQGNSA. CDR3 in amino acids: CASSLYRGDTEAFF. In DNA form, the CDR3 reads TGTGCCAGCAGCTTATATCGGGGAGACACTGAAGCTTTCTTT.

The rearrangement uses TRBV11-2 and TRBJ1-6; D perhaps matches TRBD1 (5 bases). V was cut by 8 bases and J by 7 bases, with 18 bases left in between. Germline CDR1 reads SGHAT; CDR2 reads FQNNGV. The CDR3 has 15 residues. CDR3 coding DNA: TGTGCCAGCCTCCCGGACATGAGCCGGAATTCACCCCTCCACTTT. This translates into CASLPDMSRNSPLHF.

This clone was seen just once. The CDR3 DNA reads as TGTGCCAGCAGCTTGGGTGGAGGCCCACTAATGGGGCAGTACTTC. Encoded protein: CASSLGGGPLMGQYF. V and J are TRBV5-6 and TRBJ2-7; a weak D match, TRBD2 (5 bases). From germline, CDR1 is SGHDT and CDR2 YYEEEE. The CDR3 consists of 15 residues. Trimming took 0 bases from V and 9 from J, leaving 19 bases between them.

This clone was recorded only once. The rearrangement joins TRBV6-6 to TRBJ1-5; TRBD1 matches 10 bases. V gave up 5 bases and J gave up 2 bases; unmatched junction bases: 9. The CDR3 runs 17 residues. Germline V gives CDR1 MNHNY, CDR2 SVGAGI (reference sequence). CDR3 sequence: CASSPGTGVVGNQPQHF. CDR3 nucleotide sequence: TGTGCCAGCAGTCCCGGGACAGGGGTGGTCGGCAATCAGCCCCAGCATTTT.

The chain couples TRBV9 to TRBJ2-1; D possibly corresponds to TRBD2 (7 bases). The CDR3 is 16 amino acids. V lost 4 bases and J lost 7, with 21 bases in between. Germline assignment: CDR1 SGDLS and CDR2 YYNGEE. CDR3: CASSPLVGGAWNEQFF. The CDR3 nucleotides read TGTGCCAGCAGCCCCCTGGTAGGGGGGGCCTGGAATGAGCAGTTCTTC.

The chain recombines TRBV7-9 with TRBJ1-3, with D maybe TRBD1 (5 bases). Germline-derived CDR1 and CDR2 are SEHNR and FQNEAQ (reference sequence). The CDR3 is 14 amino acids. Trimming cost V 5 bases and J 0 bases, with 8 bases left between them. Here the CDR3 reads CASSQGVSGNTIYF. The CDR3 coding sequence is TGTGCCAGCAGCCAAGGGGTCTCTGGAAACACCATATATTTT.

This clone was observed a few times. The rearrangement links TRBV18 to TRBJ2-7; D is perhaps TRBD1 (6 bases). V was trimmed by 2 bases and J by 6 bases, leaving 17 bases between them. This CDR3 is built from 15 residues. Germline-derived CDR1 and CDR2 are KGHSH and LQKENI. CDR3 sequence reads: CASSPSEGTPTEQYF. For the CDR3, the DNA is TGTGCCAGCTCACCATCGGAAGGGACACCCACCGAGCAGTACTTC.

The CDR3: CASTRGQGAAETQYF. The CDR3 DNA follows: TGTGCCAGCACCCGAGGACAGGGGGCTGCCGAGACCCAGTACTTC. V gene TRBV28 combines with J gene TRBJ2-5; 11 bases agree with TRBD1. The V gene's germline CDR1 is MDHEN and CDR2 SYDVKM. CDR3 length equals 15 residues. After removal of 7 bases from V and 5 bases from J, the junction contained 9 bases not matched to a gene.

As DNA, the CDR3 is TGCGCCAGCAGTGACCCTAGCGGCTACGAGCAGTACTTC. Its translation: CASSDPSGYEQYF. The chain has TRBV10-2 and TRBJ2-7; TRBD2 agrees at 7 bases. J lost 3 bases, V lost 3 bases, and 2 bases had no gene match. Per germline, CDR1 WSHSY and CDR2 SAAADI. This CDR3 has 13 amino acids.

J is TRBJ1-2 and V is TRBV28; TRBD1 matches 9 bases. The CDR3 length is 16 residues. From germline, CDR1 is MDHEN and CDR2 SYDVKM. Losses at the gene ends were 5 bases for V and 4 bases for J; bases not matched to a gene: 11. CDR3 in DNA: TGTGCCAGCAGTGCGTATAGAACAGGGGGCGGCTATGGCTACACCTTC. It encodes CASSAYRTGGGYGYTF.

This clone was picked up a small number of times. The rearrangement links TRBV19 to TRBJ1-5; 7 positions match TRBD1. This CDR3 is 13 amino acids long. Unmatched junction bases numbered 2, after V lost 5 bases and J lost 4 bases. The germline V gene encodes CDR1 LNHDA and CDR2 SQIVND (reference sequence). CDR3 in amino acids: CASSGQENQPQHF. The CDR3 nucleotides read TGTGCCAGTAGTGGACAGGAGAATCAGCCCCAGCATTTT.

The chain links TRBV5-1 to TRBJ1-5; D is unclear. V was clipped by 4 bases and J by 0 bases, with 14 bases between them. Germline V CDR1 and CDR2: SGHRS, YFSETQ. There are 16 residues in the CDR3. Here the CDR3 reads CASSPGGGDSNQPQHF. For the CDR3, the DNA is TGCGCCAGCAGCCCCGGAGGAGGAGATAGCAATCAGCCCCAGCATTTT.

For the CDR3, the DNA is TGTGCCAGCAGCCAACGCGGGGCTAGCACAGATACGCAGTATTTT. Its translation is CASSQRGASTDTQYF. The V gene is TRBV3-1 (or the pseudogene TRBV3-2), the J gene TRBJ2-3; D might be TRBD2 (6 bases). Germline loops: CDR1 LGHDT, CDR2 YNNKEL (reference sequence). V dropped 2 bases and J dropped 0 bases, with 9 bases sitting between them. The CDR3 loop spans 15 amino acids.

The CDR3 DNA reads as TGTGCAAGTCGCTTAGGAACAGGGCAGAAAACTGAAGCTTTCTTT. The encoded protein is CASRLGTGQKTEAFF. The chain is built from TRBV12-2 and TRBJ1-1; the D call of TRBD1 is as the table states it, not checked on the DNA. TRBV12-2 is shown as a pseudogene. The CDR3 totals 15 residues.

This chain joins TRBV11-3 and TRBJ2-3; tentatively, D is TRBD2 (6 bases). Trimming took 1 base from V and 0 from J, leaving 8 bases between them. Germline lookup yields CDR1 SGHNT and CDR2 YENEEA. CDR3 size: 15 residues. The CDR3 sequence: CASSLGLASTDTQYF. CDR3 coding DNA: TGTGCCAGCAGCTTAGGGCTAGCGAGCACAGATACGCAGTATTTT.

This clone was recorded only once. This chain uses TRBV11-2 with TRBJ2-3, with 13 bases lining up with TRBD2. The CDR3 loop spans 19 amino acids. Germline values: CDR1 SGHAT, CDR2 FQNNGV. V shed 1 base and J 4 bases; nucleotides not matched to a gene: 11. The CDR3 DNA reads as TGTGCCAGCAGCTTAGTTGGGTTTAGGACTAGCGGGAGATCAGATACGCAGTATTTT. Its translation: CASSLVGFRTSGRSDTQYF.

The chain couples TRBV5-1 to TRBJ2-6; D is perhaps TRBD2 (6 bases). V lost 4 bases, J lost 0 bases, and 11 bases lay in between. The CDR3 contains 16 residues. CDR1 is SGHRS, CDR2 YFSETQ, per germline. The CDR3 loop reads CASSPGGTSGANVLTF. CDR3 sequence (DNA): TGCGCCAGCAGCCCGGGCGGGACCTCTGGGGCCAACGTCCTGACTTTC.

This clone was observed a few times. The genes are TRBV3-1 (or the pseudogene TRBV3-2) and TRBJ2-7; a possible D gene is TRBD1 (6 bases). Germline V gene lookup returns CDR1 LGHDT and CDR2 YNNKEL (reference sequence). V lost 3 bases and J 3 bases, leaving 9 bases between the germline ends. This CDR3 is built from 13 residues. The CDR3 loop is CASSQGAGYEQYF. The DNA for the CDR3 is TGTGCCAGCAGCCAGGGGGCTGGCTACGAGCAGTACTTC.

This clone appeared once. The chain combines TRBV4-2 with TRBJ2-2; 9 nucleotides align to TRBD1. J lost 7 bases, V lost 0 bases, and 3 bases had no gene match. The CDR3 loop spans 15 amino acids. The germline V gene encodes CDR1 LGHNA and CDR2 YNFKEQ. Written as DNA, the CDR3 is TGTGCCAGCAGCCAAGAAGGGACAGGGAGCGGGGAGCTGTTTTTT. Translating it yields CASSQEGTGSGELFF.

The chain couples TRBV7-3 to TRBJ2-3; tentatively, D is TRBD2 (5 bases). This CDR3 region has 16 residues. Per the germline V gene, CDR1 is SGHTA and CDR2 is FQGTGA. Between the trimmed V and J ends, which lost 2 bases and 3 bases, there was a span of 15 bases. The DNA for the CDR3 is TGTGCCAGCAGCTTACACGGGGATAGCTGGACAGATACGCAGTATTTT. Protein: CASSLHGDSWTDTQYF.

V is TRBV4-1 and J is TRBJ2-7; D is unresolved. The CDR3 sequence is 15 residues long. The germline CDR1 and CDR2 sequences are MGHRA and YSYEKL. V was shortened by 0 bases and J by 2 bases, with 11 bases between the two germline ends. CDR3 in amino acids: CASSQDFVTTYEQYF. DNA for the CDR3: TGCGCCAGCAGCCAAGATTTTGTGACAACCTACGAGCAGTACTTC.

The chain couples TRBV5-1 to TRBJ2-3; D unresolved. The CDR3 totals 13 residues. CDR1 SGHRS and CDR2 YFSETQ come from the germline V gene. V was clipped by 4 bases and J by 7 bases, with 13 bases between them. In DNA, the CDR3 is TGCGCCAGCAGCCCCGAGAGCTCGTATACGCAGTATTTT. Translation: CASSPESSYTQYF.

The rearrangement links TRBV19 to TRBJ2-1; 11 bases are shared with TRBD2. Unmatched junction bases numbered 2, after V lost 4 bases and J lost 0 bases. Germline-derived CDR1 and CDR2 are LNHDA and SQIVND (reference sequence). This CDR3 spans 16 amino acids. The CDR3 region is CASSKGLADSYNEQFF. The DNA of the CDR3 is TGTGCCAGTAGTAAGGGACTAGCGGACTCCTACAATGAGCAGTTCTTC.